These 10 T cell receptor beta chains came from one sample sequenced in a study of Ad26.COV2.S vaccination and SARS-CoV-2 variants. Profiling relied on immunoSEQ multiplex PCR, and the TCRdb table lists in-frame clones only, not all of them. The sample includes some 480,000 clones, roughly 85% of them seen just once. Treatment defined: roughly 18 received Ad26.COV2.S at low or high dose, single or two shots; about five received placebo; per-sample allocation not given. Vaccine and placebo recipients were sampled on day 63 after the first injection. Sample: peripheral blood, taken in a trial of Ad26.COV2.S vaccine versus placebo. The receptors shown here come from a person aged 18-60 years who received the Ad26.COV2.S COVID-19 vaccine or a placebo.

J is TRBJ1-2 and V is TRBV24-1; no clear D. Germline lookup yields CDR1 KGHDR and CDR2 SFDVKD. The germline V and J ends were trimmed by 4 bases and 5 bases, with 13 bases remaining between them. This CDR3 spans 14 amino acids. In DNA form, the CDR3 reads TGTGCCACCAGTGACCCTGGGGTCCATTATGGCTACACCTTC. Translating it yields CATSDPGVHYGYTF.

This clone was seen just once. The rearrangement joins TRBV19 to TRBJ1-1; D remains unclear. V was clipped by 5 bases and J by 0 bases, with 7 bases between them. The CDR3 length is 13 residues. CDR1 LNHDA and CDR2 SQIVND come from the germline V gene (reference sequence). The CDR3 sequence: CASSPQMNTEAFF. The CDR3 DNA reads TGTGCCAGTAGTCCTCAAATGAACACTGAAGCTTTCTTT. Complete variable domain (other parts from reference TRBV19 and TRBJ1-1): DGGITQSPKYLFRKEGQNVTLSCEQNLNHDAMYWYRQDPGQGLRLIYYSQIVNDFQKGDIAEGYSVSREKKESFPLTVTSAQKNPTAFYLCASSPQMNTEAFFGQGTRLTVV.

V gene TRBV3-1 (or the pseudogene TRBV3-2) combines with J gene TRBJ2-2; D is perhaps TRBD1 or TRBD2 (5 bases each). The CDR3 contains 17 residues. CDR1 and CDR2 (germline): LGHDT, YNNKEL (reference sequence). V was cut by 0 bases and J by 4 bases, with 15 bases left in between. CDR3 loop: CASSQEGSEGSTGELFF. The CDR3 coding sequence is TGTGCCAGCAGCCAAGAAGGTTCCGAGGGGAGCACCGGGGAGCTGTTTTTT.

The chain combines TRBV5-1 with TRBJ2-3, with 8 bases lining up with TRBD1. The germline V gene encodes CDR1 SGHRS and CDR2 YFSETQ. V lost 2 bases to trimming and J lost 6 bases; unmatched junction nucleotides: 8. This CDR3 contains 15 residues. In DNA, the CDR3 is TGCGCCAGCAGCTTACGAGGACAGGGAACTGATACGCAGTATTTT. It yields the protein CASSLRGQGTDTQYF.

There are a few counts of this clone. This chain links TRBV7-2 with TRBJ1-1, with D perhaps TRBD1 (6 bases). Trimming removed 5 bases from V and 0 bases from J, with 13 bases in between. This CDR3 comprises 15 residues. CDR1 SGHTA and CDR2 FQGNSA come from the germline V gene. The CDR3 sequence: CASSLRGSMNTEAFF. The CDR3 DNA is TGTGCCAGCAGCCTTAGGGGGTCCATGAACACTGAAGCTTTCTTT. Full variable domain (remainder filled in from reference TRBV7-2 and TRBJ1-1): GAGVSQSPSNKVTEKGKDVELRCDPISGHTALYWYRQSLGQGLEFLIYFQGNSAPDKSGLPSDRFSAERTGGSVSTLTIQRTQQEDSAVYLCASSLRGSMNTEAFFGQGTRLTVV.

The chain joins TRBV2 to TRBJ1-1; no reliable D call. Between the trimmed V and J ends, which lost 2 bases and 4 bases, there was a span of 8 bases. The CDR3 spans 13 residues. From germline, CDR1 is SNHLY and CDR2 FYNNEI. Here the CDR3 reads CASSERASTEAFF. DNA for the CDR3: TGTGCCAGCAGTGAAAGGGCCAGCACTGAAGCTTTCTTT.

Here the CDR3 reads CASSPAGPRNQPQHF. In DNA form, the CDR3 reads TGTGCCAGCAGTCCCGCCGGGCCGCGCAATCAGCCCCAGCATTTT. This chain connects TRBV27 to TRBJ1-5; D not resolved. CDR1 is MNHEY and CDR2 is SMNVEV in the germline V gene (reference sequence). The CDR3 runs 15 residues. The V and J ends lost 5 bases and 2 bases respectively, with 13 bases between them.

J is TRBJ2-7 and V is TRBV4-3; 7 bases agree with TRBD1. Germline V CDR1 and CDR2: LGHNA, YSLEER. This CDR3 has 18 residues. V lost 4 bases and J lost 1; bases outside the gene matches: 16. CDR3 region: CASSRTLGAGGLSYEQYF. CDR3 nucleotide sequence: TGCGCCAGCAGCCGAACCCTTGGGGCAGGGGGTTTATCCTACGAGCAGTACTTC.

The V and J genes are TRBV5-6 and TRBJ1-2, with no clear D. Germline V gene lookup returns CDR1 SGHDT and CDR2 YYEEEE. V lost 4 bases, J lost 5 bases, and 12 bases lay in between. This CDR3 is built from 13 residues. The CDR3 nucleotides are TGTGCCAGCAGCCCCCAAGGGAAGTATGGCTACACCTTC. Its protein is CASSPQGKYGYTF.

This clone was counted once. The J gene is TRBJ1-4, the V gene TRBV30, with D tentatively TRBD1 (5 bases). V was clipped by 0 bases and J by 10 bases, with 15 bases between them. The CDR3 has 14 residues. The V gene's germline CDR1 is GTSNPN and CDR2 SVGIG (reference sequence). CDR3 nucleotides: TGTGCCTGGAGTGTAGGGACGGCCCGGGCAAAACTGTTTTTT. It specifies CAWSVGTARAKLFF.